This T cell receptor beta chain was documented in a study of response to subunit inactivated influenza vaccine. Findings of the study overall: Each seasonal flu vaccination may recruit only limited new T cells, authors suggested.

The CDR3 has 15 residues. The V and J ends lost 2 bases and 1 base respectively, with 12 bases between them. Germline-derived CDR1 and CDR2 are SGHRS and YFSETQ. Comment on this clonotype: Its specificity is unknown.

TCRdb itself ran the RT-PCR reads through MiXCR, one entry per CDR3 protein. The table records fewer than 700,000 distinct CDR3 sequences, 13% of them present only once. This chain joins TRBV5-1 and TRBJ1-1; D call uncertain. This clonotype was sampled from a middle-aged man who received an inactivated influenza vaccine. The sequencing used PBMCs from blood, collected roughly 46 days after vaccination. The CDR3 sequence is CASSLIFLGNTEAFF. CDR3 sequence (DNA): TGCGCCAGCAGCTTAATATTCCTGGGGAACACTGAAGCTTTCTTT.